Shown below are 10 T cell receptor beta chains from a single sample sequenced in a study of blood T cells in healthy people across ages. Using a J-beta primer mix together with a sample-barcoded 5' primer, a second PCR was run for about 6 to 12 cycles. TCRdb re-derived calls from the 5' RACE reads in MiXCR, one entry per CDR3 protein. Among roughly 930,000 distinct CDR3 sequences, 45% to 50% were seen once, and the ten largest hold 13%. Specimen: blood. These receptors all come from a man aged 25-45 years in good health.

The chain links TRBV20-1 to TRBJ1-1, with D possibly TRBD1 on 6 matching bases. The ends were cut back, 7 bases at V and 0 bases at J, with 12 bases in the middle. This CDR3 region has 13 residues. Germline lookup yields CDR1 DFQATT and CDR2 SNEGSKA (reference sequence). Here the CDR3 DNA reads TGCAGTGGGACAGAGCACATGAACACTGAAGCTTTCTTT. Translated, it gives CSGTEHMNTEAFF.

The rearrangement joins TRBV6-6 to TRBJ2-3, with D possibly being TRBD2 (6 bases). Per germline, CDR1 MNHNY and CDR2 SVGAGI (reference sequence). The V end lost 8 bases, the J end lost 2 bases, and 14 bases lay between the germline ends. This CDR3 has 14 residues. For the CDR3, the DNA is TGTGCCAGCGAGGAGGGGACTCACACAGATACGCAGTATTTT. Its protein is CASEEGTHTDTQYF.

The rearrangement links TRBV6-5 to TRBJ2-4; no clear D. V dropped 3 bases and J dropped 0 bases, with 15 bases sitting between them. Germline CDR1 and CDR2: MNHEY and SVGAGI. The CDR3 spans 17 residues. In DNA, the CDR3 is TGTGCCAGCAGTTATCGGCCAGTTCAACAAGCCAAAAACATTCAGTACTTC. Amino acids: CASSYRPVQQAKNIQYF.

V usage is TRBV5-5 and J usage is TRBJ2-5; D is ambiguous. The CDR3 covers 12 residues. Germline CDR1 reads SGHKS; CDR2 reads YYEKEE (reference sequence). Trimming removed 4 bases from V and 6 bases from J, with 10 bases in between. CDR3 loop: CASSPSQKTQYF. DNA for the CDR3: TGTGCCAGCAGCCCATCACAAAAGACCCAGTACTTC.

The J gene is TRBJ1-1, the V gene TRBV10-2; D remains unclear. CDR3 size: 14 residues. Germline CDR1 is WSHSY and CDR2 is SAAADI. Trimming took off 6 bases at V and 0 bases at J, with 11 bases between the two ends. Written as DNA, the CDR3 is TGCGCCAGCAGGGAGGTGCGGATGAACACTGAAGCTTTCTTT. Translation gives CASREVRMNTEAFF.

The rearrangement joins TRBV3-1 to TRBJ2-5; no clear D. Germline CDR1 LGHDT, CDR2 YNNKEL (reference sequence). There are 13 residues in the CDR3. Trimming took off 1 base at V and 5 bases at J, with 8 bases between the two ends. CDR3 coding DNA: TGTGCCAGCAGCCAAGGGTCCCGCGAGACCCAGTACTTC. It encodes CASSQGSRETQYF.

The chain combines TRBV29-1 with TRBJ2-4; 9 bases agree with TRBD1. TRBJ2-7 explains the end of the DNA better; the J call may be wrong. CDR3 length equals 12 residues. The germline CDR1 and CDR2 sequences are SQVTM and ANQGSEA. In DNA, the CDR3 is TGCAGCGTGCTGACAGGGGGCTACGAGCAGTACTTC. This translates into CSVLTGGYEQYF.

A word on this clonotype: The junction does not match germline at one end; this may be a read error. The CDR3 is CASSQAGWGGLAGGTSYEQYF. The CDR3 DNA sequence: TGCGCCAGTAGCCAAGCTGGCTGGGGAGGGCTAGCGGGGGGGACAAGCTACGAGCAGTACTTC. V is TRBV4-3 and J is TRBJ2-7; 12 bases line up with TRBD2. The CDR3 is 21 amino acids. Germline V lookup: CDR1 LGHNA, CDR2 YSLEER.

The CDR3 protein is CSVLVPNDNEKLFF. CDR3 coding DNA: TGCAGCGTCCTCGTCCCCAATGACAATGAAAAACTGTTTTTT. The chain is built from TRBV29-1 and TRBJ1-4; D unresolved. Trimming cost V 6 bases and J 5 bases, with 16 bases left between them. The CDR3 is 14 amino acids. The germline CDR1 and CDR2 sequences are SQVTM and ANQGSEA.

The V call is TRBV9, the J call TRBJ1-6; D uncertain. The CDR3 runs to 13 residues. Per germline, CDR1 SGDLS and CDR2 YYNGEE. The ends were cut back, 2 bases at V and 5 bases at J, with 5 bases in the middle. The CDR3 here is CASSVDHNSPLHF. Written as DNA, the CDR3 is TGTGCCAGCAGCGTCGATCATAATTCACCCCTCCACTTT.